The entry below gives a single T cell receptor beta chain sequence along with its context. Its antigen is as yet unknown. TCRdb's copy holds only in-frame clones and misses some; the assay was immunoSEQ multiplex PCR. The sample contains approximately 40,000 clones, around 88% of which appear only once. The CDR3 sequence is 13 residues long. The germline V gene encodes CDR1 SGHTA and CDR2 FQGNSA. The ends were cut back, 6 bases at V and 5 bases at J, with 14 bases in the middle. The data are from a study of OX40 agonist ivuxolimab in advanced cancers. In the study overall: Among those treated, three patients had partial responses, one with hepatocellular carcinoma and two with cutaneous melanoma. Study-wide points: Among patients with partial responses at 0.1-3.0 mg/kg, clonal expansion was among the lowest. On average, CD8+ T cells had more expanded clones than CD4+.

On cycle 4 day 1 and cycle 7 day 1, as well as at baseline, blood was sampled. The source material was CD4+ or CD8+ T cells sorted from blood, sampled in a trial of the OX40 agonist ivuxolimab. The origin of this receptor is an adult with an advanced solid tumor such as melanoma, head and neck, liver or kidney cancer. The chain recombines TRBV7-2 with TRBJ2-7; no firm D call. The CDR3 DNA reads TGTGCCAGCAGACTTAGCCCCCCCGACGAGCAGTACTTC. Amino acids: CASRLSPPDEQYF.